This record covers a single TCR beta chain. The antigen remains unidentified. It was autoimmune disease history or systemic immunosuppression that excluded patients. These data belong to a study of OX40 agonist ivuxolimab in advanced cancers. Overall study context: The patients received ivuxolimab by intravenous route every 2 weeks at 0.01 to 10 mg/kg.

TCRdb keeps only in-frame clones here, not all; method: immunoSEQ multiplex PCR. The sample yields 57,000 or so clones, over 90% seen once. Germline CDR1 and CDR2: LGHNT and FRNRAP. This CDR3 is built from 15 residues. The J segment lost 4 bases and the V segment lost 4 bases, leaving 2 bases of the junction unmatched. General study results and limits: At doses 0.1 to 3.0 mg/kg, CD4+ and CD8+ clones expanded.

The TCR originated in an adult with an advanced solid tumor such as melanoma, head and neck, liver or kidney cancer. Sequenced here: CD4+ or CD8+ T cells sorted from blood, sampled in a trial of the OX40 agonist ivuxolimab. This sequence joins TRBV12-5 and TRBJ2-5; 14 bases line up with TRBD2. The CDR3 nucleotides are TGTGCTAGTGGTTCCGGGACTAGCGGGAGAGAGACCCAGTACTTC. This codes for CASGSGTSGRETQYF.